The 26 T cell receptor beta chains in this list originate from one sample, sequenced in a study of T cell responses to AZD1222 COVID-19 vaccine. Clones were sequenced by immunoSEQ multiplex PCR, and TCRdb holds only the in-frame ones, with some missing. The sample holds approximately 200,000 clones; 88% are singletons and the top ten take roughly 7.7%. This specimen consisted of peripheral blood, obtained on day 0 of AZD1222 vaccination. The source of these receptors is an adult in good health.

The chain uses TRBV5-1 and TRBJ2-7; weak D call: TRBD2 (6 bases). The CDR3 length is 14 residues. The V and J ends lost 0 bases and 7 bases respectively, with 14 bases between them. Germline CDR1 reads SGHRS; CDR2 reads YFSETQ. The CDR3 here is CASSLGTGSKEQYF. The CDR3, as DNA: TGCGCCAGCAGCTTGGGAACCGGGAGCAAAGAGCAGTACTTC. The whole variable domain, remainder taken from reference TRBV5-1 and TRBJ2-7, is KAGVTQTPRYLIKTRGQQVTLSCSPISGHRSVSWYQQTPGQGLQFLFEYFSETQRNKGNFPGRFSGRQFSNSRSEMNVSTLELGDSALYLCASSLGTGSKEQYFGPGTRLTVT.

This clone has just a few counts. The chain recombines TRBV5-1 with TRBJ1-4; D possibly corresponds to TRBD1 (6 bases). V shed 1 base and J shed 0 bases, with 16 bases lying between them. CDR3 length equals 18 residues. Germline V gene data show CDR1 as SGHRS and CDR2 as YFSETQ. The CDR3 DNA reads TGCGCCAGCAGCTTGACAGGGAAAATAGGTACAACTAATGAAAAACTGTTTTTT. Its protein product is CASSLTGKIGTTNEKLFF.

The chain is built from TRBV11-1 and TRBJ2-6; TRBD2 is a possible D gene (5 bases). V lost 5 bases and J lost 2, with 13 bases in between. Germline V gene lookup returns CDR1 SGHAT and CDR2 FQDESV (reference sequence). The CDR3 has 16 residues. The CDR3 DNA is TGTGCCAGCAGCAACACGCGGGTGGCTGGGGCCAACGTCCTGACTTTC. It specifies CASSNTRVAGANVLTF. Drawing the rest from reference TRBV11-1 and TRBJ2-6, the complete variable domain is EAEVAQSPRYKITEKSQAVAFWCDPISGHATLYWYRQILGQGPELLVQFQDESVVDDSQLPKDRFSAERLKGVDSTLKIQPAELGDSAMYLCASSNTRVAGANVLTFGAGSRLTVL.

The CDR3 coding sequence is TGTGCCACCAGTGCGCCGCCGGCAGATACGCAGTATTTT. Translation: CATSAPPADTQYF. The chain is built from TRBV24-1 and TRBJ2-3; no definite D call. This CDR3 has 13 amino acids. Germline CDR1 reads KGHDR; CDR2 reads SFDVKD. Between the trimmed V and J ends, which lost 5 bases and 4 bases, there was a span of 9 bases.

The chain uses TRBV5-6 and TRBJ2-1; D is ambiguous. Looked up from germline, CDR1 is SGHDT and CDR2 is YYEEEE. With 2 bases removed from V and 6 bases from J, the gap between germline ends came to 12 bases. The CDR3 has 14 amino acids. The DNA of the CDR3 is TGTGCCAGCAGCTTTCAGCTATCGATCAATGAGCAGTTCTTC. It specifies CASSFQLSINEQFF.

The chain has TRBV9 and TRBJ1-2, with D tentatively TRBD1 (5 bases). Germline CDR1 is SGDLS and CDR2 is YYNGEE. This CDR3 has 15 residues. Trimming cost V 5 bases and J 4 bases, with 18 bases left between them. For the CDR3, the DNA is TGTGCCAGCAGTCTCAGAATATTTGGGGCCTATGGCTACACCTTC. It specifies CASSLRIFGAYGYTF. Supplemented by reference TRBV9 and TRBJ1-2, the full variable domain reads DSGVTQTPKHLITATGQRVTLRCSPRSGDLSVYWYQQSLDQGLQFLIQYYNGEERAKGNILERFSAQQFPDLHSELNLSSLELGDSALYFCASSLRIFGAYGYTFGSGTRLTVV.

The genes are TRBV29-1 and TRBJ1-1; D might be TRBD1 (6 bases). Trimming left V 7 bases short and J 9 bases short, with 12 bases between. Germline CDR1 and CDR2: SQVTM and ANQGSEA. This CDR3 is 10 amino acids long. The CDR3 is CSGGQGQAFF. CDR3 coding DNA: TGCAGCGGCGGCCAGGGGCAAGCTTTCTTT.

The CDR3 loop is CSVVGLKVGNQETQYF. In DNA, the CDR3 is TGCAGCGTTGTGGGCCTCAAGGTGGGGAACCAAGAGACCCAGTACTTC. J is TRBJ2-5 and V is TRBV29-1; D not resolved. Trimming stripped 4 bases from V and 0 bases from J, with 18 bases between. Per germline, CDR1 SQVTM and CDR2 ANQGSEA. The CDR3 has 16 residues.

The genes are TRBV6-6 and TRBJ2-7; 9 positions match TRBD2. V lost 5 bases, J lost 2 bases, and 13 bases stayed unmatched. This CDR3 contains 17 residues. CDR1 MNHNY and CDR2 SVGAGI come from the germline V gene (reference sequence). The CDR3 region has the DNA TGTGCCAGCAGTCCGAGGGATCAGCGGGGGGTGGCCTACGAGCAGTACTTC. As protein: CASSPRDQRGVAYEQYF.

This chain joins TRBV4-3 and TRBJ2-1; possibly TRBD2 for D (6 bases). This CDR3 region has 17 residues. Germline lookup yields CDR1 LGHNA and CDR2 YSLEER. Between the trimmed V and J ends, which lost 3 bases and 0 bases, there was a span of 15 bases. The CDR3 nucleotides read TGCGCCAGCAGCCAGGCGCCCGGGGGAAGCTCCTACAATGAGCAGTTCTTC. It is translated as CASSQAPGGSSYNEQFF.

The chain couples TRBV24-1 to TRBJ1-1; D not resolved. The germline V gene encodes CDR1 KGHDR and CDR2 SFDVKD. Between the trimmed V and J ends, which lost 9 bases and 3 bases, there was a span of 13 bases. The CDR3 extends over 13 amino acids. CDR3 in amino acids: CATSGGYHTEAFF. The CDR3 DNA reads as TGTGCCACCTCTGGAGGGTACCACACTGAAGCTTTCTTT.

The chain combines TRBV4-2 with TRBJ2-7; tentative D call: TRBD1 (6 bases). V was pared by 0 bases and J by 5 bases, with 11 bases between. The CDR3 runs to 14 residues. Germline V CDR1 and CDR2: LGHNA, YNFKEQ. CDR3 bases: TGTGCCAGCAGCCAAGAGGCCGAGGGGGACGAGCAGTACTTC. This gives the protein CASSQEAEGDEQYF.

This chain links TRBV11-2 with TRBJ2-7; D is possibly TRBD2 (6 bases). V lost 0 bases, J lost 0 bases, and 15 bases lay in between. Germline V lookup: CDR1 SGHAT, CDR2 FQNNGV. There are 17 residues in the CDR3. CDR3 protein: CASSLDWRGPSSYEQYF. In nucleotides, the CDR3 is TGTGCCAGCAGCTTAGATTGGCGGGGTCCAAGCTCCTACGAGCAGTACTTC.

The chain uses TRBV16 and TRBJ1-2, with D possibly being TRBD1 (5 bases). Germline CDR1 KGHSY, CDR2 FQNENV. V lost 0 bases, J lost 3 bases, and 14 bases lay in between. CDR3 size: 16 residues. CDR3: CASSQSRGLPDYGYTF. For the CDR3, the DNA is TGTGCCAGCAGCCAATCCCGGGGACTACCGGACTATGGCTACACCTTC.

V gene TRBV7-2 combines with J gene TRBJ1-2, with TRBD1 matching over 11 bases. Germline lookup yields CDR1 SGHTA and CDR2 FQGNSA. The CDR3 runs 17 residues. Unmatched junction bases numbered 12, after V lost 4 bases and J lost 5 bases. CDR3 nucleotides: TGTGCCAGCAGCTCCAATGCCGGGACAGGGGGATTATATGGCTACACCTTC. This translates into CASSSNAGTGGLYGYTF. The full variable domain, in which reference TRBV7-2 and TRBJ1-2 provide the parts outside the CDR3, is GAGVSQSPSNKVTEKGKDVELRCDPISGHTALYWYRQSLGQGLEFLIYFQGNSAPDKSGLPSDRFSAERTGGSVSTLTIQRTQQEDSAVYLCASSSNAGTGGLYGYTFGSGTRLTVV.

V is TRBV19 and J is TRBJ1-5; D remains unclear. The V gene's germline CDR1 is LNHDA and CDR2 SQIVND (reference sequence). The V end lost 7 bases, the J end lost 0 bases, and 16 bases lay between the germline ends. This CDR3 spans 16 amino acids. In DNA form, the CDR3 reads TGTGCCAGTAAGCCCGGATACTCGTATAGCAATCAGCCCCAGCATTTT. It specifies CASKPGYSYSNQPQHF.

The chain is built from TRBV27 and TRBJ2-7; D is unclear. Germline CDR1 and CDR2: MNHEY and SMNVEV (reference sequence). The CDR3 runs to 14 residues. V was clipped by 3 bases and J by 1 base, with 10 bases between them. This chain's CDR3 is CASSLGGRSYEQYF. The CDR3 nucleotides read TGTGCCAGCAGTTTGGGTGGCAGATCCTACGAGCAGTACTTC.

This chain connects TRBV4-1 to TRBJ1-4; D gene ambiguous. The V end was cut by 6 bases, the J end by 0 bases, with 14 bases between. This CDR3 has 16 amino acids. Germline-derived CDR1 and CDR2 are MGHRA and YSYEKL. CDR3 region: CASRVREQATNEKLFF. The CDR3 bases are TGCGCCAGCAGGGTGCGGGAGCAGGCAACTAATGAAAAACTGTTTTTT.

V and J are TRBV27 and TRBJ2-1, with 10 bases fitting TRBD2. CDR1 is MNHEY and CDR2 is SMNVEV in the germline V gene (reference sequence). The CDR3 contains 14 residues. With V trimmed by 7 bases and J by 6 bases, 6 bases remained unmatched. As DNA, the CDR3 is TGTGCCAGCACCTGGAGCGGGGGGGGCAATGAGCAGTTCTTC. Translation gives CASTWSGGGNEQFF.

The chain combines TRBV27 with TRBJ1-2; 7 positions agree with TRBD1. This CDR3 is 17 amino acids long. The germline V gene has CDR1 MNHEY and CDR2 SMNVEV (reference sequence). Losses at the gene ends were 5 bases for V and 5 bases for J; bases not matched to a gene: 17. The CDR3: CASSLPTGQVSQYGYTF. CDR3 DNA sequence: TGTGCCAGCAGTCTCCCGACAGGGCAAGTGTCGCAGTATGGCTACACCTTC.

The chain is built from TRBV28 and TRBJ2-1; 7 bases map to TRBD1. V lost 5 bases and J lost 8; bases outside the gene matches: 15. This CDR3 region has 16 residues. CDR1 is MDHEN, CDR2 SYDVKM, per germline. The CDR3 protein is CASSPRQGWLGDEQFF. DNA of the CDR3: TGTGCCAGCAGTCCCCGACAGGGCTGGCTGGGGGATGAGCAGTTCTTC.

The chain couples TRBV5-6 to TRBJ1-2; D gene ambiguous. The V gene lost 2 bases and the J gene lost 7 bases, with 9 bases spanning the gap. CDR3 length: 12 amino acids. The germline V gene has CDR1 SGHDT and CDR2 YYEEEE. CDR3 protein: CASSFDEFGYTF. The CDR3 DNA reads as TGTGCCAGCAGCTTCGACGAATTTGGCTACACCTTC.

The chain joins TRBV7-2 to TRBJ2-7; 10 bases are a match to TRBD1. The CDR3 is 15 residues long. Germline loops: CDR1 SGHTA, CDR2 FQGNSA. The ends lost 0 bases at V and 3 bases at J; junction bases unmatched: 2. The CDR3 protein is CASSLAGQGNYEQYF. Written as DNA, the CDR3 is TGTGCCAGCAGCTTAGCGGGACAGGGGAACTACGAGCAGTACTTC.

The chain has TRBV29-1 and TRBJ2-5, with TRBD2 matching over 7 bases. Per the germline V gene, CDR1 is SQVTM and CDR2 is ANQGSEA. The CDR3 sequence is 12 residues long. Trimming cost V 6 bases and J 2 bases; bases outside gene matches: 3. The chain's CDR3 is CSVRGGQETQYF. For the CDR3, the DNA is TGCAGCGTGCGGGGAGGGCAAGAGACCCAGTACTTC.

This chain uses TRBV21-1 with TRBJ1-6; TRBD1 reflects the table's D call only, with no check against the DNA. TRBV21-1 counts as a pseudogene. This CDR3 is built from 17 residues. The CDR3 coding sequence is TGTGCCAGCAGCAAAGAGCCGAGGACAGGTCAAAATTCACCCCTCCACTTT. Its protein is CASSKEPRTGQNSPLHF.

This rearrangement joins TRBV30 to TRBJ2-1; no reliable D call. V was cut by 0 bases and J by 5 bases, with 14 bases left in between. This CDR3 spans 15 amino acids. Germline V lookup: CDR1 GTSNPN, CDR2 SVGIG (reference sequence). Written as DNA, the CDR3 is TGTGCCTGGAGTGTACTATGGAGAGGTAACAATGAGCAGTTCTTC. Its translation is CAWSVLWRGNNEQFF.